This is a list of T cell receptor beta chains from one sample in a study of control samples from healthy donors and cancer patients. Profiled with immunoSEQ multiplex PCR; TCRdb holds only in-frame clones, not every one. The repertoire holds roughly 100,000 clones, with 80% to 90% as singletons. The sequencing input was blood. The receptors derive from a man under 40 in good health. The CDR3 runs from the conserved cysteine through the conserved F or W. D genes are given only for firm matches. The size field is filled for only some rows; it gives once, few, many or a size class.

TRBJ1-1	TRBV12-3/TRBV12-4	13	.	.	TGTGCCAGCCGGGTAGTGAAGAACACTGAAGCTTTCTTT	CASRVVKNTEAFF
TRBJ2-2	TRBV29-1	16	TRBD2	.	TGCAGCGTTGAGGTGCATGCAGGGAGGGGCACCGGGGAGCTGTTTTTT	CSVEVHAGRGTGELFF
TRBJ1-5	TRBV18	17	.	.	TGTGCCAGCTCACGGGGGATGACACCTTATAGCAATCAGCCCCAGCATTTT	CASSRGMTPYSNQPQHF
TRBJ2-2	TRBV18	15	.	.	TGTGCCAGCTCACCCGGGACTGGGACCTCCGGGGAGCTGTTTTTT	CASSPGTGTSGELFF
TRBJ1-5	TRBV28	15	.	.	TGTGCCAGCAGTACCTTGGGGGGCTCGGCTCAGCCCCAGCATTTT	CASSTLGGSAQPQHF
TRBJ2-3	TRBV18	13	.	once	TGTGCCAGCTCCATACGGGGCACAGATACGCAGTATTTT	CASSIRGTDTQYF
TRBJ2-2	TRBV28	17	TRBD1	.	TGTGCCAGCAGACGGGGACAGGGGGCGAGGTACACCGGGGAGCTGTTTTTT	CASRRGQGARYTGELFF
TRBJ1-5	TRBV29-1	12	.	.	TGCAGCGTTATGGTTAGCAATCAGCCCCAGCATTTT	CSVMVSNQPQHF
TRBJ2-5	TRBV7-6	15	.	.	TGTGCCAGCAGCACCCAGGCGGACGGCCAAGAGACCCAGTACTTC	CASSTQADGQETQYF
TRBJ1-2	TRBV12-3/TRBV12-4	12	.	few	TGTGCCAGCAGTTTTACAGGGTATGGCTACACCTTC	CASSFTGYGYTF
TRBJ2-5	TRBV5-6	13	.	.	TGTGCCAGCAGCTTTCAAGGGACCGAGACCCAGTACTTC	CASSFQGTETQYF
TRBJ1-1	TRBV5-1	13	.	once	TGCGCCAGCAGCTTGGGAGCGAACACTGAAGCTTTCTTT	CASSLGANTEAFF
TRBJ2-7	TRBV5-1	13	.	.	TGCGCCAGCAAACAGGACAGCTCCTACGAGCAGTACTTC	CASKQDSSYEQYF
TRBJ2-5	TRBV28	14	TRBD1	.	TGTGCCAGCAGTTTAGGGGGACAGGGAGAGACCCAGTACTTC	CASSLGGQGETQYF
TRBJ2-1	TRBV28	14	TRBD2	once	TGTGCCAGCAGTCTTAGCGGGAGTGCCAATGAGCAGTTCTTC	CASSLSGSANEQFF
TRBJ2-3	TRBV12-5	14	.	.	TGTGCTAGTGCCCAAGTGGGGCAGATGGATACGCAGTATTTT	CASAQVGQMDTQYF
TRBJ2-5	TRBV7-9	14	.	.	TGTGCCAGCAGCTTGAACGTGTACCAAGAGACCCAGTACTTC	CASSLNVYQETQYF
TRBJ1-5	TRBV6-1	15	.	few	TGTGCCAGCAGTGAAGCGAATGGGGCAAATCAGCCCCAGCATTTT	CASSEANGANQPQHF
TRBJ1-5	TRBV19	15	.	.	TGTGCCAGTAGTACCGGGGGGGGCGTCAATCAGCCCCAGCATTTT	CASSTGGGVNQPQHF
TRBJ2-1	TRBV4-1	14	.	.	TGCGCCAGCAGCCAAGAACCCAGTCAGAATGAGCAGTTCTTC	CASSQEPSQNEQFF
TRBJ2-3	TRBV7-9	16	.	.	TGTGCCAGCAGCTTAGAAGGAGGAGCGGTCATGAATACGCAGTATTTT	CASSLEGGAVMNTQYF
TRBJ2-7	TRBV3-1/TRBV3-2	15	.	few	TGTGCCAGCAGCAATAAAGCGGGTATGCGAAGCGAGCAGTACTTC	CASSNKAGMRSEQYF
TRBJ2-7	TRBV6-2/TRBV6-3	15	TRBD2	once	TGTGCCAGCAGTTACCCAAGAAGCGGGAACTACGAGCAGTACTTC	CASSYPRSGNYEQYF
TRBJ2-6	TRBV6-5	14	.	.	TGTGCCAGCAGAAGGGGGGTGGGGGCCAACGTCCTGACTTTC	CASRRGVGANVLTF
TRBJ2-7	TRBV3-1/TRBV3-2	16	.	.	TGTGCCAGCAGCCAAGATAGCGTACAGGGAGGGCACGAGCAGTACTTC	CASSQDSVQGGHEQYF
TRBJ2-1	TRBV4-2	15	.	.	TGTGCCAGCAGCCAAGGACTAATGGGGCAGGCACGACGGTTCTTC	CASSQGLMGQARRFF
TRBJ2-7	TRBV3-1/TRBV3-2	22	.	.	TGTGCCAGCAGCCCAGGGACCTTTATTCGTTCTGTGGTCGGGGCGAATCTGTACGAGCAGTACTTC	CASSPGTFIRSVVGANLYEQYF
TRBJ1-2	TRBV6-5	11	.	.	TGTGCCAGCGGGACTTGGGATGGCTACACCTTC	CASGTWDGYTF
TRBJ1-1	TRBV19	15	.	few	TGTGCCAGTAGTATTTTCTCCCACTCGAACACTGAAGCTTTCTTT	CASSIFSHSNTEAFF
TRBJ2-3	TRBV9	13	TRBD2	.	TGTGCCAGCAGTAGCGGGAACACAGATACGCAGTATTTT	CASSSGNTDTQYF
TRBJ2-7	TRBV12-3/TRBV12-4	13	.	once	TGTGCCAGCAGTTTAGGGCAAATCTACGAGCAGTACTTC	CASSLGQIYEQYF
TRBJ1-2	TRBV28	13	.	.	TGTGCCAGCAGTCTTGGGACTGATTATGGCTACACCTTC	CASSLGTDYGYTF
TRBJ1-6	TRBV27	13	.	.	TGTGCCAGCAGTTTACAGGGGAATTCACCCCTCCACTTT	CASSLQGNSPLHF
TRBJ2-5	TRBV28	15	TRBD2	.	TGTGCCAGCAGTGAGACTAGCGGGAACCAAGAGACCCAGTACTTC	CASSETSGNQETQYF
TRBJ1-6	TRBV9	16	.	.	TGTGCCAGCAGCTCACAAAACAGGGCGGCAAATTCACCCCTCCACTTT	CASSSQNRAANSPLHF
TRBJ1-6	TRBV28	13	.	.	TGTGCCAGCAGTTTAATTTTCGGTTCACCCCTCCACTTT	CASSLIFGSPLHF
TRBJ2-1	TRBV7-2	14	.	.	TGTGCCAGCAGCTCCAGCGGGTTCCGCAATGAGCAGTTCTTC	CASSSSGFRNEQFF
TRBJ2-7	TRBV3-1/TRBV3-2	14	.	.	TGTGCCAGCAGCCATCGGGGCAGATCCTACGAGCAGTACTTC	CASSHRGRSYEQYF
TRBJ2-6	TRBV5-1	14	TRBD1	.	TGCGCCAGCAGCTTGGAGGGACAGGGGGTGGTCCTGACTTTC	CASSLEGQGVVLTF